Included here is one TCR beta chain sequence, with context. Donors in Cohort 3 who had recovered were those with two negative PCRs, healthcare professional clearance, or resolution of their symptoms. These data are taken from a study of blood T cell repertoires in COVID-19. Study-level background: Some COVID-19 samples were acute and others convalescent; all came from the United States, Italy and Spain.

Germline lookup yields CDR1 MNHEY and CDR2 SVGAGI. The junction had 6 bases not matched to a gene; V was cut back by 7 bases and J by 4 bases. This CDR3 region has 14 residues. The table came from immunoSEQ multiplex PCR; TCRdb's copy has only in-frame clones and leaves some out. Of 270,000 or so clones listed, about 86% were seen once; the top ten hold about 3.5%. The sequencing input was PBMCs or T cells enriched from blood (not recorded which). The chain joins TRBV6-5 to TRBJ1-2, with 10 bases lining up with TRBD1. The TCR comes from a man in his forties or fifties who had recovered from COVID-19. CDR3 region: CASKSTGGGYGYTF. CDR3 coding DNA: TGTGCCAGCAAATCGACAGGGGGCGGCTATGGCTACACCTTC.